Below, 10 T cell receptor beta chains from the same sample are listed, as sequenced in a study of cytomegalovirus exposure and HLA in healthy donors (dated by TCRdb to about 2017). The library was made by the immunoSEQ multiplex PCR assay. For the multiplex PCR, a mixture combining 60 forward primers for TCR Vbeta segments and 13 reverse primers for TCR Jbeta segments was used. TCRdb holds this immuneACCESS table with in-frame rearrangements only. Some clones are missing; in checked studies, unresolved V genes explain under half, and the rest has no known cause. This sample is represented by around 95,000 clones; approximately 72% of them were singletons. The top ten hold approximately 4% of the sample. Sequencing input: PBMCs. These TCRs come from a woman between 35 and 50 years old in good health and CMV-seropositive.

The chain carries TRBV28 and TRBJ1-1, with TRBD1 matching 9 bases. The germline V gene encodes CDR1 MDHEN and CDR2 SYDVKM. The CDR3 sequence is 17 residues long. V shed 3 bases and J 1 base; nucleotides not matched to a gene: 9. In nucleotides, the CDR3 is TGTGCCAGCAGTTTGGGGGCCGGGACAGGGACGAACACTGAAGCTTTCTTT. It specifies CASSLGAGTGTNTEAFF.

The gene calls are TRBV5-8 and TRBJ1-5; 9 bases line up with TRBD1. The CDR3 extends over 14 amino acids. The V segment lost 4 bases and the J segment 6 bases; nucleotides outside the gene matches: 5. From germline, CDR1 is SGHTS and CDR2 YDEGEE. CDR3 protein: CASSPGQGGQPQHF. CDR3 coding DNA: TGTGCCAGCAGCCCGGGACAGGGTGGTCAGCCCCAGCATTTT.

The genes are TRBV28 and TRBJ2-5; a possible D gene is TRBD1 (6 bases). CDR1 is MDHEN and CDR2 is SYDVKM in the germline V gene. Trimming pared 3 bases from V and 5 bases from J, leaving 19 bases between. The CDR3 runs 16 residues. This chain's CDR3 is CASSLSGVSFGETQYF. The CDR3 DNA follows: TGTGCCAGCAGTTTGTCAGGGGTGTCATTCGGGGAGACCCAGTACTTC.

This clone has only one observation. Written as DNA, the CDR3 is TGTGCCAGCTCACCACCGCAGGGAGGACCACCTGATACGCAGTATTTT. It is translated as CASSPPQGGPPDTQYF. This chain uses TRBV18 with TRBJ2-3, with D perhaps matching TRBD2 (6 bases). The CDR3 totals 16 residues. Germline V CDR1 and CDR2: KGHSH, LQKENI. V lost 0 bases and J 6 bases, leaving 16 bases between the germline ends. The full variable domain, in which reference TRBV18 and TRBJ2-3 provide the parts outside the CDR3, is NAGVMQNPRHLVRRRGQEARLRCSPMKGHSHVYWYRQLPEEGLKFMVYLQKENIIDESGMPKERFSAEFPKEGPSILRIQQVVRGDSAAYFCASSPPQGGPPDTQYFGPGTRLTVL.

The J gene is TRBJ1-1, the V gene TRBV30; 9 bases align to TRBD1. The CDR3 has 12 residues. CDR1 is GTSNPN and CDR2 is SVGIG in the germline V gene (reference sequence). The junction had 1 base not matched to a gene; V was cut back by 3 bases and J by 5 bases. CDR3 DNA sequence: TGTGCCTGGAGCGACAGGGGGACTGAAGCTTTCTTT. Translation: CAWSDRGTEAFF.

This chain links TRBV11-2 with TRBJ2-5; 10 positions match TRBD2. Per the germline V gene, CDR1 is SGHAT and CDR2 is FQNNGV. The junction had 2 bases not matched to a gene; V was cut back by 4 bases and J by 0 bases. The CDR3 sequence is 15 residues long. CDR3: CASSYGLADQETQYF. The CDR3 coding sequence is TGTGCCAGCAGCTATGGACTAGCGGACCAAGAGACCCAGTACTTC.

This chain connects TRBV4-1 to TRBJ2-7, with no clear D. Trimming cost V 1 base and J 3 bases, with 7 bases left between them. CDR1 is MGHRA, CDR2 YSYEKL, per germline. The length of the CDR3 is 13 residues. CDR3 DNA: TGCGCCAGCAGCCAAGGGCAGTTCTACGAGCAGTACTTC. Its protein product is CASSQGQFYEQYF.

This chain links TRBV5-1 with TRBJ2-5; D is undetermined. The ends were cut back, 2 bases at V and 1 base at J, with 6 bases in the middle. The CDR3 has 13 amino acids. The germline V gene has CDR1 SGHRS and CDR2 YFSETQ. This chain's CDR3 is CASSFYSQETQYF. The CDR3 DNA reads as TGCGCCAGCAGCTTTTACAGCCAAGAGACCCAGTACTTC.

As DNA, the CDR3 is TGCGCCAGCAGCTTGGCGTCAGGGGTGGCTGAAGCTTTCTTT. Translated, it gives CASSLASGVAEAFF. The chain is built from TRBV5-1 and TRBJ1-1, with a tentative D call TRBD1 (6 bases). The germline V gene encodes CDR1 SGHRS and CDR2 YFSETQ. Trimming removed 0 bases at V and 6 bases at J, with 12 bases between. The CDR3 is 14 amino acids.

The V and J genes are TRBV6-6 and TRBJ2-4; 11 bases are a match to TRBD1. CDR1 and CDR2 from the germline V gene are MNHNY and SVGAGI (reference sequence). The CDR3 spans 15 residues. V gave up 6 bases and J gave up 3 bases; unmatched junction bases: 4. Written as DNA, the CDR3 is TGTGCCAGCAGCGGGACAGGGGGTAGCAAAAACATTCAGTACTTC. It codes for CASSGTGGSKNIQYF.